What follows are 17 T cell receptor beta chains derived from one specimen sequenced in a study of T cell clones after liver transplantation. Clones were sequenced by immunoSEQ multiplex PCR, and TCRdb holds only the in-frame ones, with some missing. The sample includes tens of thousands of clones, less than 90% of them seen just once. The material sequenced was CD4+ T cells from blood, taken at the 22-month timepoint. Every receptor here comes from a human patient who received a liver transplant. Some T cells may have originated in the graft donor.

The rearrangement uses TRBV7-6 and TRBJ2-3; perhaps D is TRBD1 or TRBD2 (5 bases each). Trimming removed 4 bases at V and 8 bases at J, with 19 bases between. CDR1 and CDR2 (germline): SGHVS, FNYEAQ. The CDR3 length is 15 residues. The CDR3 loop is CASSSGTPGVGTQYF. The CDR3 DNA reads as TGTGCCAGCAGCTCCGGGACCCCTGGCGTGGGTACGCAGTATTTT.

J is TRBJ2-3 and V is TRBV2, with unresolved D. Germline V gene sequence: CDR1 SNHLY, CDR2 FYNNEI. V lost 11 bases, J lost 1 base, and 13 bases lay in between. The CDR3 extends over 13 amino acids. The CDR3 region is CAGEKDGTDTQYF. CDR3 nucleotide sequence: TGTGCCGGCGAGAAGGACGGCACAGATACGCAGTATTTT.

The chain joins TRBV19 to TRBJ1-3; D gene uncertain. This CDR3 spans 16 amino acids. Trimming took off 4 bases at V and 7 bases at J, with 20 bases between the two ends. Germline assignment: CDR1 LNHDA and CDR2 SQIVND (reference sequence). The CDR3 sequence is CASSTLQRFAANTIYF. CDR3 bases: TGTGCCAGTAGTACCCTTCAGCGCTTCGCAGCGAACACCATATATTTT. Together with reference TRBV19 and TRBJ1-3, the CDR3 gives the full variable domain: DGGITQSPKYLFRKEGQNVTLSCEQNLNHDAMYWYRQDPGQGLRLIYYSQIVNDFQKGDIAEGYSVSREKKESFPLTVTSAQKNPTAFYLCASSTLQRFAANTIYFGEGSWLTVV.

The chain is built from TRBV18 and TRBJ2-5, with D unresolved. Per germline, CDR1 KGHSH and CDR2 LQKENI. The V end lost 6 bases, the J end lost 1 base, and 15 bases lay between the germline ends. This CDR3 region has 15 residues. DNA for the CDR3: TGTGCCAGCTCCATTTATCTGCGTTCCCAAGAGACCCAGTACTTC. Protein product: CASSIYLRSQETQYF.

V is TRBV27 and J is TRBJ2-3; D is possibly TRBD1 (5 bases). Germline loops: CDR1 MNHEY, CDR2 SMNVEV (reference sequence). Trimming took off 6 bases at V and 4 bases at J, with 17 bases between the two ends. The CDR3 is 15 residues long. The CDR3 loop reads CASSPGPRGPDTQYF. CDR3 sequence (DNA): TGTGCCAGCAGCCCTGGACCTAGGGGTCCAGATACGCAGTATTTT.

This sequence joins TRBV4-1 and TRBJ1-2; 8 nucleotides agree with TRBD1. The germline CDR1 and CDR2 sequences are MGHRA and YSYEKL. This CDR3 has 17 amino acids. Unmatched junction bases numbered 14, after V lost 4 bases and J lost 4 bases. The CDR3 region has the DNA TGCGCCAGCAGCCTCCAACAGGACAGGGTCAAAGGCTATGGCTACACCTTC. It yields the protein CASSLQQDRVKGYGYTF.

The chain carries TRBV30 and TRBJ2-4; 8 nucleotides agree with TRBD2. Germline CDR1 reads GTSNPN; CDR2 reads SVGIG (reference sequence). Trimming cost V 3 bases and J 7 bases; bases outside gene matches: 11. This CDR3 comprises 15 residues. In DNA, the CDR3 is TGTGCCTGGAGGAGACCGGGACTAGAATCTAACATTCAGTACTTC. It codes for CAWRRPGLESNIQYF.

The chain has TRBV9 and TRBJ2-5; D perhaps matches TRBD2 (5 bases). From germline, CDR1 is SGDLS and CDR2 YYNGEE. Between the trimmed V and J ends, which lost 0 bases and 2 bases, there was a span of 17 bases. There are 17 residues in the CDR3. CDR3 region: CASSVGLLPEGQETQYF. In DNA form, the CDR3 reads TGTGCCAGCAGCGTAGGACTACTACCCGAGGGTCAAGAGACCCAGTACTTC.

The rearrangement joins TRBV20-1 to TRBJ2-5; no definite D call. Germline loops: CDR1 DFQATT, CDR2 SNEGSKA (reference sequence). This CDR3 is built from 11 residues. The V and J ends lost 1 base and 4 bases respectively, with 4 bases between them. CDR3 in amino acids: CSARVGETQYF. Written as DNA, the CDR3 is TGCAGTGCTAGAGTTGGAGAGACCCAGTACTTC.

This chain uses TRBV6-1 with TRBJ1-5, with D hard to call. The CDR3 covers 15 residues. V was cut by 2 bases and J by 1 base, with 9 bases left in between. Germline values: CDR1 MNHNS, CDR2 SASEGT. The CDR3 sequence: CASSEPPRSNQPQHF. In nucleotides, the CDR3 is TGTGCCAGCAGTGAACCCCCCAGGAGCAATCAGCCCCAGCATTTT.

Comments on this clone: Distinct nucleotide sequences in the sample also encode this CDR3. The rearrangement joins TRBV30 to TRBJ2-7, with TRBD2 matching over 16 bases. The ends lost 3 bases at V and 4 bases at J; junction bases unmatched: 0. The CDR3 extends over 14 amino acids. Germline CDR1 GTSNPN, CDR2 SVGIG (reference sequence). The CDR3 nucleotides are TGTGCCTGGAGGGGACTAGCGGGAGGGTACGAGCAGTACTTC. It translates to CAWRGLAGGYEQYF.

The chain joins TRBV5-1 to TRBJ2-5, with 9 bases lining up with TRBD2. This CDR3 is 15 amino acids long. Germline CDR1 is SGHRS and CDR2 is YFSETQ. Trimming at V came to 2 bases and at J to 3 bases, leaving 5 bases not matched to a gene. DNA of the CDR3: TGCGCCAGCAGCTTCCGCGGGGGGGGCGAAGAGACCCAGTACTTC. Translating it yields CASSFRGGGEETQYF.

This clone was picked up one time. The chain uses TRBV28 and TRBJ2-7; D may be TRBD1 (5 bases). Germline CDR1 and CDR2: MDHEN and SYDVKM. The CDR3 has 13 residues. V was shortened by 5 bases and J by 7 bases, with 15 bases between the two germline ends. The DNA for the CDR3 is TGTGCCAGCAGTAATCTAAGGGGCGGAGAGCAGTACTTC. It translates to CASSNLRGGEQYF. The complete variable domain, with remaining parts taken from reference TRBV28 and TRBJ2-7, reads DVKVTQSSRYLVKRTGEKVFLECVQDMDHENMFWYRQDPGLGLRLIYFSYDVKMKEKGDIPEGYSVSREKKERFSLILESASTNQTSMYLCASSNLRGGEQYFGPGTRLTVT.

This clone turned up a few times. V gene TRBV7-9 combines with J gene TRBJ1-4; D unclear. CDR3 length: 13 amino acids. In germline, CDR1 is SEHNR, CDR2 FQNEAQ (reference sequence). V lost 3 bases, J lost 8 bases, and 10 bases lay in between. The CDR3 nucleotides are TGTGCCAGCAGCTTCTCCGGGAAGGAAAAACTGTTTTTT. Translation gives CASSFSGKEKLFF.

This clone was picked up a small number of times. The chain uses TRBV5-1 and TRBJ2-3, with 10 bases fitting TRBD2. Per the germline V gene, CDR1 is SGHRS and CDR2 is YFSETQ. The CDR3 spans 13 residues. With 8 bases clipped from V and 3 bases from J, the junction kept 3 bases outside the gene matches. This CDR3 reads CASASGRTDTQYF. CDR3 nucleotide sequence: TGCGCCAGTGCTAGCGGGAGAACAGATACGCAGTATTTT.

This clone was seen just once. The V call is TRBV6-5, the J call TRBJ2-5, with D tentatively TRBD1 (5 bases). CDR1 is MNHEY, CDR2 SVGAGI, per germline. The ends were cut back, 6 bases at V and 0 bases at J, with 14 bases in the middle. The CDR3 runs 15 residues. CDR3 bases: TGTGCCAGCAGGGAAACAGGAGTATACCAAGAGACCCAGTACTTC. Protein product: CASRETGVYQETQYF.

This clone was counted only a few times. This chain uses TRBV27 with TRBJ1-1, with D hard to call. The V and J ends lost 7 bases and 1 base respectively, with 16 bases between them. Germline CDR1 and CDR2: MNHEY and SMNVEV (reference sequence). The CDR3 loop spans 15 amino acids. CDR3 in DNA: TGTGCCAGCAACACCCGTCTACGAGGGAACACTGAAGCTTTCTTT. Its protein is CASNTRLRGNTEAFF.